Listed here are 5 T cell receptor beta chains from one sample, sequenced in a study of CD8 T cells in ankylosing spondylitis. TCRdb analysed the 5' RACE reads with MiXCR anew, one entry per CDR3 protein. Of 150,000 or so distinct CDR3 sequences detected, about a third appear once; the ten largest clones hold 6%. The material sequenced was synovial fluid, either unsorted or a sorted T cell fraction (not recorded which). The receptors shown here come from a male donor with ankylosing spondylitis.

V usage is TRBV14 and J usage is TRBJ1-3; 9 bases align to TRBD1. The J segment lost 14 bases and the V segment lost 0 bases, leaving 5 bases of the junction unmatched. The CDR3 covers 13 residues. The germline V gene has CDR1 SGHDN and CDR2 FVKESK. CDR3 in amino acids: CASSQDFRDRVYF. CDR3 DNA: TGTGCCAGCAGCCAAGATTTTCGGGACAGGGTATATTTT.

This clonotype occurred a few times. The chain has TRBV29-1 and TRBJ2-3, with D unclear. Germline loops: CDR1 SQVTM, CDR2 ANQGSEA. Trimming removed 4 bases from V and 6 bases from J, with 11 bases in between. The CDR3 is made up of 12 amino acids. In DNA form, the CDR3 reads TGCAGCGTTGTCCCGTCTTGGGATACGCAGTATTTT. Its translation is CSVVPSWDTQYF.

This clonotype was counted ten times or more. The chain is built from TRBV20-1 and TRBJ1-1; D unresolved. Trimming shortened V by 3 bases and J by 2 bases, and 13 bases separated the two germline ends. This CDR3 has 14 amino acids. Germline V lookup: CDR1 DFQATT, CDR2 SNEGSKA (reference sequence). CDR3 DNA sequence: TGCAGTGCTAGGGGGATCCCCTTAAACACTGAAGCTTTCTTT. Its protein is CSARGIPLNTEAFF.

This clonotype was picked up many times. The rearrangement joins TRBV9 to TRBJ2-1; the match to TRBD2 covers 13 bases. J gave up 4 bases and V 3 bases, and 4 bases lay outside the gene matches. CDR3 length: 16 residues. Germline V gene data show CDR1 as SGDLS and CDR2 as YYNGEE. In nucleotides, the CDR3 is TGTGCCAGCAGCGAGAGGACTAGCGGGAGTTACAATGAGCAGTTCTTC. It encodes CASSERTSGSYNEQFF.

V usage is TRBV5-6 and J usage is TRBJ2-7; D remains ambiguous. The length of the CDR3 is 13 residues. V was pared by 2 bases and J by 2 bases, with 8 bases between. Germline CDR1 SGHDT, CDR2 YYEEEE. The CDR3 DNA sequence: TGTGCCAGCAGCTTTCTGGGTACCTACGAGCAGTACTTC. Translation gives CASSFLGTYEQYF.